Shown below are 11 T cell receptor beta chains from a single sample sequenced in a study of cytomegalovirus exposure and HLA in healthy donors. The data were produced by immunoSEQ multiplex PCR, yet TCRdb's version contains in-frame clones alone and is incomplete. In the table there are about 120,000 clones, more than 70% of which are singletons. Sequenced sample: PBMCs. These receptors came from a woman between 25 and 40 years old in good health and CMV-seronegative.

This clone has only one observation. This rearrangement joins TRBV2 to TRBJ2-5, with TRBD1 matching 8 bases. This CDR3 is built from 14 residues. Germline trimming cut 3 bases from V and 5 bases from J; bases unmatched to any gene: 5. The germline V gene encodes CDR1 SNHLY and CDR2 FYNNEI. The CDR3 DNA follows: TGTGCCAGCAGTGACCAGACAGGGGTTGAGACCCAGTACTTC. Translating gives CASSDQTGVETQYF.

This sequence joins TRBV11-3 and TRBJ2-7, with D maybe TRBD1 (5 bases). CDR3 length: 15 residues. Trimming stripped 3 bases from V and 0 bases from J, with 12 bases between. CDR1 and CDR2 (germline): SGHNT, YENEEA. The CDR3 spells CASSLRTPSSYEQYF. The CDR3 DNA follows: TGTGCCAGCAGCTTGCGGACACCGAGCTCCTACGAGCAGTACTTC.

The V call is TRBV9, the J call TRBJ1-5; D uncertain. CDR3 length: 13 residues. Germline loops: CDR1 SGDLS, CDR2 YYNGEE. The ends were cut back, 0 bases at V and 3 bases at J, with 4 bases in the middle. The CDR3 loop is CASSVGHNQPQHF. Written as DNA, the CDR3 is TGTGCCAGCAGCGTAGGACACAATCAGCCCCAGCATTTT.

The chain is built from TRBV15 and TRBJ1-6; TRBD1 aligns across 8 bases. V shed 5 bases, J shed 9 bases, and the junction held 9 bases outside the gene matches. The CDR3 totals 15 residues. The germline gives CDR1 LNHNV, CDR2 YYDKDF (reference sequence). The CDR3 is CATSLLRTGTSPLHF. For the CDR3, the DNA is TGTGCCACCAGCCTACTCCGGACAGGGACTTCACCCCTCCACTTT.

This clone is a singleton in its sample. V is TRBV2 and J is TRBJ2-5, with 7 bases aligning to TRBD1. V was clipped by 3 bases and J by 4 bases; unmatched bases: 5. The CDR3 has 14 amino acids. The V gene's germline CDR1 is SNHLY and CDR2 FYNNEI. In DNA, the CDR3 is TGTGCCAGCAGTGATTTCAGGGGGACAGAGACCCAGTACTTC. It translates to CASSDFRGTETQYF.

The rearrangement joins TRBV2 to TRBJ1-5, with D uncertain. The CDR3 contains 13 residues. V dropped 8 bases and J dropped 0 bases, with 8 bases sitting between them. The germline CDR1 and CDR2 sequences are SNHLY and FYNNEI. DNA of the CDR3: TGTGCCAGCGCGGCGGATAGCAATCAGCCCCAGCATTTT. It yields the protein CASAADSNQPQHF.

V gene TRBV5-5 combines with J gene TRBJ2-7; 7 positions match TRBD1. Germline V gene lookup returns CDR1 SGHKS and CDR2 YYEKEE (reference sequence). CDR3 length equals 16 residues. J lost 5 bases, V lost 0 bases, and 11 bases had no gene match. The DNA of the CDR3 is TGTGCCAGCAGCTTGGGAAGGGGGCCCTTGGGTGACGAGCAGTACTTC. This sequence encodes CASSLGRGPLGDEQYF. The variable domain in full, with the rest retrieved from reference TRBV5-5 and TRBJ2-7, is DAGVTQSPTHLIKTRGQQVTLRCSPISGHKSVSWYQQVLGQGPQFIFQYYEKEERGRGNFPDRFSARQFPNYSSELNVNALLLGDSALYLCASSLGRGPLGDEQYFGPGTRLTVT.

V usage is TRBV9 and J usage is TRBJ2-5; 12 nucleotides line up with TRBD2. Germline assignment: CDR1 SGDLS and CDR2 YYNGEE. There are 15 residues in the CDR3. The V segment lost 3 bases and the J segment 3 bases; nucleotides outside the gene matches: 3. This chain's CDR3 is CASSEWTSGEETQYF. CDR3 coding DNA: TGTGCCAGCAGCGAATGGACTAGCGGGGAAGAGACCCAGTACTTC.

This chain connects TRBV11-2 to TRBJ2-7, with D possibly being TRBD2 (6 bases). The CDR3 runs 16 residues. Germline values: CDR1 SGHAT, CDR2 FQNNGV. V was trimmed by 5 bases and J by 0 bases, leaving 17 bases between them. The CDR3 DNA follows: TGTGCCAGCAGCCCCATCAAGGGAGGTGGCTCCTACGAGCAGTACTTC. As protein: CASSPIKGGGSYEQYF.

The V gene is TRBV29-1, the J gene TRBJ1-1; TRBD1 matches 8 bases. This CDR3 spans 15 amino acids. V lost 4 bases to trimming and J lost 3 bases; unmatched junction nucleotides: 10. Per the germline V gene, CDR1 is SQVTM and CDR2 is ANQGSEA. CDR3 loop: CSVGGWRQGYTEAFF. The DNA of the CDR3 is TGCAGCGTTGGGGGCTGGAGACAGGGGTACACTGAAGCTTTCTTT.

This chain uses TRBV5-1 with TRBJ2-5; D is possibly TRBD2 (6 bases). Germline V gene sequence: CDR1 SGHRS, CDR2 YFSETQ. The germline V and J ends were trimmed by 2 bases and 0 bases, with 8 bases remaining between them. This CDR3 is 14 amino acids long. The CDR3 DNA reads TGCGCCAGCAGCTTCGGGGGAAACCAAGAGACCCAGTACTTC. It translates to CASSFGGNQETQYF.